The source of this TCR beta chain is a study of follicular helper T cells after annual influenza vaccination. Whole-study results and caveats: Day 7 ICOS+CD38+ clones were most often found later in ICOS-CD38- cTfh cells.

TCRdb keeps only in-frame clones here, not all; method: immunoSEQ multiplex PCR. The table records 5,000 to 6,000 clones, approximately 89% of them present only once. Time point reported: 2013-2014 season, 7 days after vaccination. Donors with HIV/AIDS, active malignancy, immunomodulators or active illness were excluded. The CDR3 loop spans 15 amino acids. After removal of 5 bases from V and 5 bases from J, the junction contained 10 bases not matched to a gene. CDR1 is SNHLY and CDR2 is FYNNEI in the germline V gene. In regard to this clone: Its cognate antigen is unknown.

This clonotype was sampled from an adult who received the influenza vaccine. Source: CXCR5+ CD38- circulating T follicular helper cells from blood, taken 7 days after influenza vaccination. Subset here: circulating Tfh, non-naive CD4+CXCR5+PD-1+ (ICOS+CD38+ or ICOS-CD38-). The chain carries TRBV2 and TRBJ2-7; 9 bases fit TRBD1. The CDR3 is CASSNQQGAGDEQYF. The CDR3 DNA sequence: TGTGCCAGCAGTAACCAACAGGGGGCTGGCGACGAGCAGTACTTC. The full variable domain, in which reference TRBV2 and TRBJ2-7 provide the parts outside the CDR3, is EPEVTQTPSHQVTQMGQEVILRCVPISNHLYFYWYRQILGQKVEFLVSFYNNEISEKSEIFDDQFSVERPDGSNFTLKIRSTKLEDSAMYFCASSNQQGAGDEQYFGPGTRLTVT.